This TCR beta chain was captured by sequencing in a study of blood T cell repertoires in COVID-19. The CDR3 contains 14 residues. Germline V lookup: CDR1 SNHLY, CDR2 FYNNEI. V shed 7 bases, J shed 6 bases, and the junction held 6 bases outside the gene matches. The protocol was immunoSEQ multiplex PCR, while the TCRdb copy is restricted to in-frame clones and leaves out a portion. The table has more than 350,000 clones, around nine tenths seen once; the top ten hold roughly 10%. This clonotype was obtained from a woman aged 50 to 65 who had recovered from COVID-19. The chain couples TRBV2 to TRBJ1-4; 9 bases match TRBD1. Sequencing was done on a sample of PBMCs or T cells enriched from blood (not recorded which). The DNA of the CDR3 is TGTGCCAGCATGGGACAGGGTTTGGATGAAAAACTGTTTTTT. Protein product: CASMGQGLDEKLFF.